The rows below give T cell receptor beta chains drawn from one sample of a study of CD8 T cells in ankylosing spondylitis. TCRdb reprocessed the 5' RACE reads via MiXCR and lists one record per CDR3 protein. The sample holds approximately 400,000 distinct CDR3 sequences; roughly 25% are singletons and the top ten take about 0.89%. Sequenced: blood, either unsorted or a sorted T cell fraction (not recorded which). The source of these receptors is a male donor with ankylosing spondylitis. Each CDR3 is given with its conserved first and last residue. Each record gives: V gene, clone size, D gene, J gene, CDR3 protein, CDR3 DNA. The D gene is left open where the match is weak. The size field is filled for only some rows; it gives once, few, many or a size class.

TRBV29-1	few	TRBD1	TRBJ2-5	CSAVTQGQSREETQYF	TGCAGCGCCGTTACGCAGGGACAGTCGAGGGAAGAGACCCAGTACTTC
TRBV5-1	-	TRBD1	TRBJ1-4	CASSPTWVRGAANEKLFF	TGCGCCAGCAGCCCCACTTGGGTCAGGGGGGCAGCTAATGAAAAACTGTTTTTT
TRBV7-2	few	-	TRBJ1-5	CASSLRNWGGHQPQHF	TGTGCCAGCAGCTTAAGGAATTGGGGAGGCCATCAGCCCCAGCATTTT
TRBV12-3/TRBV12-4	-	-	TRBJ1-1	CASSFLQVNTEAFF	TGTGCCAGCAGTTTTCTGCAGGTGAACACTGAAGCTTTCTTT
TRBV5-1	many	TRBD1	TRBJ1-4	CASSFPDRENEKLFF	TGCGCCAGCAGCTTCCCGGACAGGGAGAATGAAAAACTGTTTTTT
TRBV6-1	-	TRBD1	TRBJ1-1	CASSQQGFGTEAFF	TGTGCCAGCAGCCAACAGGGGTTCGGCACTGAAGCTTTCTTT
TRBV5-1	few	-	TRBJ2-5	CASTYTQETQYF	TGCGCCAGCACGTATACCCAAGAGACCCAGTACTTC
TRBV20-1	-	TRBD1	TRBJ2-3	CSAPTTGGPADTQYF	TGCAGTGCTCCTACGACAGGGGGCCCGGCAGATACGCAGTATTTT
TRBV12-3/TRBV12-4	-	TRBD1	TRBJ1-2	CASSLGQGYYGYTF	TGTGCCAGCAGTTTGGGACAGGGATACTATGGCTACACCTTC
TRBV30	-	-	TRBJ1-1	CASLMDLNTEAFF	TGTGCCTCCTTAATGGACCTCAACACTGAAGCTTTCTTT
TRBV7-8	many	-	TRBJ2-5	CASSLEGRTQYF	TGTGCCAGCAGCTTAGAGGGCCGGACCCAGTACTTC
TRBV12-3/TRBV12-4	-	-	TRBJ2-3	CASSFPRARGNTDTQYF	TGTGCCAGCAGTTTCCCTAGAGCCCGAGGAAACACAGATACGCAGTATTTT
TRBV18	-	-	TRBJ2-2	CASSPRGAGELFF	TGTGCCAGCTCACCACGGGGTGCCGGGGAGCTGTTTTTT
TRBV15	-	-	TRBJ1-4	CATSRDQGEKLFF	TGTGCCACCAGCAGAGATCAAGGGGAAAAACTGTTTTTT
TRBV12-3/TRBV12-4	-	TRBD1	TRBJ2-5	CASSLPPTGDLETQYF	TGTGCCAGCAGTTTGCCCCCGACAGGGGATCTGGAGACCCAGTACTTC
TRBV29-1	few	TRBD1	TRBJ2-3	CSVDKYLGTGGADTQYF	TGCAGCGTTGATAAATATTTGGGGACAGGGGGCGCGGATACGCAGTATTTT
TRBV27	-	-	TRBJ1-2	CASSFWGNDYGYTF	TGTGCCAGCAGTTTTTGGGGAAACGACTATGGCTACACCTTC
TRBV19	-	TRBD2	TRBJ2-7	CASSDRLTSSGRSYEQYF	TGTGCCAGTAGTGACCGCCTAACCTCCAGCGGGAGGTCCTACGAGCAGTACTTC
TRBV5-1	-	TRBD1	TRBJ1-1	CASSLGQGRWTEAFF	TGCGCCAGCAGCTTGGGACAGGGGAGGTGGACTGAAGCTTTCTTT
TRBV5-1	few	TRBD1	TRBJ1-1	CASSIDRGTEAFF	TGCGCCAGCAGCATCGACAGGGGCACTGAAGCTTTCTTT
TRBV20-1	-	TRBD1	TRBJ1-1	CSARQGAVSTEAFF	TGCAGTGCTAGACAGGGGGCCGTGAGCACTGAAGCTTTCTTT
TRBV7-9	-	-	TRBJ1-4	CASSLGRGNHEKLFF	TGTGCCAGCAGCTTAGGGAGGGGGAACCATGAAAAACTGTTTTTT
TRBV6-1	-	TRBD1	TRBJ2-5	CASSLVLGQGLETQYF	TGTGCCAGCAGTCTCGTACTCGGACAGGGGTTGGAGACCCAGTACTTC
TRBV20-1	-	TRBD1	TRBJ1-1	CSAWDSNNMNTEAFF	TGCAGTGCTTGGGACAGCAATAACATGAACACTGAAGCTTTCTTT
TRBV18	-	TRBD2	TRBJ2-3	CASSPNSGSDTQYF	TGTGCCAGCTCACCAAATAGCGGGAGTGATACGCAGTATTTT
TRBV10-3	-	-	TRBJ2-7	CAISEPADEQYF	TGTGCCATCAGTGAGCCGGCCGATGAGCAGTACTTC
TRBV3-1	-	-	TRBJ2-2	CASSQGAVAGNTGELFF	TGTGCCAGCAGCCAGGGGGCGGTAGCGGGGAACACCGGGGAGCTGTTTTTT
TRBV20-1	-	-	TRBJ2-7	CSARDLRHVTKLEYF	TGCAGTGCTAGAGATTTGAGACATGTGACAAAATTGGAGTACTTC
TRBV6-2/TRBV6-3	-	-	TRBJ1-1	CASSYFYGNTEAFF	TGTGCCAGCAGTTACTTCTATGGGAACACTGAAGCTTTCTTT
TRBV5-1	many	-	TRBJ2-7	CASSTRPGTLESSYEQYF	TGCGCCAGCAGCACCCGCCCCGGGACCCTAGAAAGCTCCTACGAGCAGTACTTC
TRBV12-3/TRBV12-4	few	TRBD2	TRBJ2-3	CASSFYGGGPPDTQYF	TGTGCCAGCAGTTTTTATGGGGGAGGGCCCCCAGATACGCAGTATTTT
TRBV11-1	few	TRBD2	TRBJ2-1	CASSSPPGLAGVNEQFF	TGTGCCAGCAGCTCCCCCCCTGGGTTAGCGGGTGTGAATGAGCAGTTCTTC